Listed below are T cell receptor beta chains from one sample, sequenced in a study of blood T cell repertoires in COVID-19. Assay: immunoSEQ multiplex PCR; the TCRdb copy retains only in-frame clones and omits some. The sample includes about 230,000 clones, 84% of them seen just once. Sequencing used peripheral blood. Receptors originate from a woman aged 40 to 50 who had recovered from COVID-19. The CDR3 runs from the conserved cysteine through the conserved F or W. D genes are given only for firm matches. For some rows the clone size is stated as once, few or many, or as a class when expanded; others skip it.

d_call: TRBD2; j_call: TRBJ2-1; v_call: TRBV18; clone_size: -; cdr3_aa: CASSPPTGGVDEQFF; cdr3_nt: TGTGCCAGCTCACCACCAACGGGGGGTGTCGATGAGCAGTTCTTC
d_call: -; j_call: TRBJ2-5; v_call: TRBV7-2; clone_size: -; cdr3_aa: CASSLDYRGTQYF; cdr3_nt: TGTGCCAGCAGCTTGGACTATAGGGGGACCCAGTACTTC
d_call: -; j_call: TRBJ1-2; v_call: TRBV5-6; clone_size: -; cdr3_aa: CASSSGQTIPNYGYTF; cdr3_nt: TGTGCCAGCAGCTCTGGACAGACTATACCTAACTATGGCTACACCTTC
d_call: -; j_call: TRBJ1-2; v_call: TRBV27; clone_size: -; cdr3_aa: CASSLSYGAGRGYTF; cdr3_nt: TGTGCCAGCAGTTTATCTTACGGGGCAGGGAGGGGCTACACCTTC
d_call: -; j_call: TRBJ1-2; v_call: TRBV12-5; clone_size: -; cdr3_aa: CASGTAHPFYGYTF; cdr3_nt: TGTGCTAGTGGGACAGCACATCCTTTCTATGGCTACACCTTC
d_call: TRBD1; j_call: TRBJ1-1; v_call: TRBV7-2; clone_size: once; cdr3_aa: CASSFLGGRSTEAFF; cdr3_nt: TGTGCCAGCAGCTTCCTAGGGGGCAGGAGCACTGAAGCTTTCTTT
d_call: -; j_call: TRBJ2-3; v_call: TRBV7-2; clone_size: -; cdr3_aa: CASSSGLAPDTQYF; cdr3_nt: TGTGCCAGCAGCTCAGGTTTGGCTCCCGATACGCAGTATTTT
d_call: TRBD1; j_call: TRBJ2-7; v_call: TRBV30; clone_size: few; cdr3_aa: CAWSGLSGQGKFEQYF; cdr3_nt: TGTGCCTGGAGTGGGCTTTCGGGACAGGGGAAATTCGAGCAGTACTTC
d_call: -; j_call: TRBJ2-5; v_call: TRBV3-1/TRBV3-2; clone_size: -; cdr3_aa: CASSQYGQETQYF; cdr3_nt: TGTGCCAGCAGCCAATACGGTCAAGAGACCCAGTACTTC
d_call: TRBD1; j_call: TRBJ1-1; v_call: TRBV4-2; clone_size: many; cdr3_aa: CASSQDARQGDTEAFF; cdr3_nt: TGTGCCAGCAGCCAAGATGCCCGACAGGGGGACACTGAAGCTTTCTTT
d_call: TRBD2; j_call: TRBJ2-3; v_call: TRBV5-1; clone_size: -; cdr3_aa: CASTRGVGTDTQYF; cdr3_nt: TGCGCCAGCACCCGGGGGGTGGGTACAGATACGCAGTATTTT
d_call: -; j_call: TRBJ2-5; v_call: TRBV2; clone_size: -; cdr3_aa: CASSEAMGAGETQYF; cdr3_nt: TGTGCCAGCAGTGAAGCGATGGGGGCCGGGGAGACCCAGTACTTC
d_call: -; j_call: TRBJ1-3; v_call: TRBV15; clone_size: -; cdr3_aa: CATSTGTGNTIYF; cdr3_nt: TGTGCCACCAGTACAGGGACTGGAAACACCATATATTTT
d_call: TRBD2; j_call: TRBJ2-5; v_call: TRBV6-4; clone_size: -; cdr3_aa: CARMREDAGGRQETQYF; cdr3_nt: TGTGCCAGGATGAGGGAGGATGCGGGGGGTCGACAAGAGACCCAGTACTTC
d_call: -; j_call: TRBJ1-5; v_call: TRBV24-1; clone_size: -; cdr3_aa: CATEIGQFNQPQHF; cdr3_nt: TGTGCCACAGAGATAGGACAGTTTAATCAGCCCCAGCATTTT
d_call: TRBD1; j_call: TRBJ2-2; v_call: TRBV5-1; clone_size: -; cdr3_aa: CASSTGTDTGELFF; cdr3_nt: TGCGCCAGCAGCACCGGGACAGACACCGGGGAGCTGTTTTTT
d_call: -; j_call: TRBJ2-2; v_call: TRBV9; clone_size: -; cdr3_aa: CASSVGAAGGRELFF; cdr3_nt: TGTGCCAGCAGCGTAGGGGCAGCTGGGGGCCGGGAGCTGTTTTTT
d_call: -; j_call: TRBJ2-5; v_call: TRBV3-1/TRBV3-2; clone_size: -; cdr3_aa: CASRGNSAQETQYF; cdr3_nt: TGTGCCAGCAGAGGGAATAGCGCCCAAGAGACCCAGTACTTC
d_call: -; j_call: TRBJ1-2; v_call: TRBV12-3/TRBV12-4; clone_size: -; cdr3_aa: CASSLGTIRGYTF; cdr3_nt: TGTGCCAGCAGTTTAGGGACAATCAGAGGCTACACCTTC
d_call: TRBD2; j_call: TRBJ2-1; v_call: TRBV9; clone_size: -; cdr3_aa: CASSVLAGGPYNEQFF; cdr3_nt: TGTGCCAGCAGCGTGCTAGCGGGGGGGCCCTACAATGAGCAGTTCTTC
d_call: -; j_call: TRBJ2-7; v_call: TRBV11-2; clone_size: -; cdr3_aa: CASSLREASYEQYF; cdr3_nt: TGTGCCAGCAGCTTGCGGGAAGCCTCCTACGAGCAGTACTTC
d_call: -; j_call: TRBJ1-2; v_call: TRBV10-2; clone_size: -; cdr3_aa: CASKEIYGYTF; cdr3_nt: TGCGCCAGCAAAGAGATTTATGGCTACACCTTC
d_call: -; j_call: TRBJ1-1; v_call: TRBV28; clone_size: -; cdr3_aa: CARQREPEAFF; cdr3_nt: TGTGCCCGACAAAGAGAACCCGAAGCTTTCTTT
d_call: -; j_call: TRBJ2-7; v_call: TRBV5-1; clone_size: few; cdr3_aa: CASSLDRTIYEQYF; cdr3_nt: TGCGCCAGCAGCTTGGATCGGACTATATACGAGCAGTACTTC
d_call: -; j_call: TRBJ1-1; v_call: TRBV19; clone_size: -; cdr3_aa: CASSSIEGHTEAFF; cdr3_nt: TGTGCCAGTAGTAGCATAGAGGGACATACTGAAGCTTTCTTT
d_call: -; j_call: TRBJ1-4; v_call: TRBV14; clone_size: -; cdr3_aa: CASSQTWTVGATNEKLFF; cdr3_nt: TGTGCCAGCAGCCAAACCTGGACAGTCGGCGCAACTAATGAAAAACTGTTTTTT
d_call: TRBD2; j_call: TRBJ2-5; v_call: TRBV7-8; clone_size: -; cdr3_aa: CASSPRGAKETQYF; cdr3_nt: TGTGCCAGCAGCCCGCGGGGGGCTAAAGAGACCCAGTACTTC
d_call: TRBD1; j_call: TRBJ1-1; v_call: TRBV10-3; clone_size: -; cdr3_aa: CAISGDRGTEAFF; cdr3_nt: TGTGCCATCAGTGGGGACAGGGGCACTGAAGCTTTCTTT
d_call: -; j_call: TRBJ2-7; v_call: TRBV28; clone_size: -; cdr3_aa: CASSLAGGVSYEQYF; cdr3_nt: TGTGCCAGCAGTTTGGCCGGAGGGGTCTCCTACGAGCAGTACTTC
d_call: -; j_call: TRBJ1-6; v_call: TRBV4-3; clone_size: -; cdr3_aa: CASSQQGNSPLHF; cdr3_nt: TGCGCCAGCAGCCAACAGGGGAATTCACCCCTCCACTTT
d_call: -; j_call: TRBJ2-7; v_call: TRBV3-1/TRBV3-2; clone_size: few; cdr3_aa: CASSSEFSRAGQYF; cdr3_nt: TGTGCCAGCAGCTCCGAATTCTCCCGGGCGGGGCAGTACTTC
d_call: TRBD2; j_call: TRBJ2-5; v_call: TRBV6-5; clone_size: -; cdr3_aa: CASGRASGQETQYF; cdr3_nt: TGTGCCAGTGGCCGGGCTAGCGGACAAGAGACCCAGTACTTC
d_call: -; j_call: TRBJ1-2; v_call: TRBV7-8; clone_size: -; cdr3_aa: CASSAKQTTNYGYTF; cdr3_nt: TGTGCCAGCAGCGCAAAGCAGACTACTAACTATGGCTACACCTTC
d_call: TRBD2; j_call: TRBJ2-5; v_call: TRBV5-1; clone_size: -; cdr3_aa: CASSLGSGGAVEETQYF; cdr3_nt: TGCGCCAGCAGCTTGGGGAGCGGGGGGGCAGTAGAAGAGACCCAGTACTTC
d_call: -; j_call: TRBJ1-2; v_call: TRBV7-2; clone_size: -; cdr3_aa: CASSLGRGKNGYTF; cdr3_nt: TGTGCCAGCAGCTTGGGCCGGGGGAAAAATGGCTACACCTTC
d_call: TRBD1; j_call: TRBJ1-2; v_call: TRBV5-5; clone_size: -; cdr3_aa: CASDRDRTPNYGYTF; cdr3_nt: TGTGCCAGCGATCGGGACAGAACACCTAACTATGGCTACACCTTC
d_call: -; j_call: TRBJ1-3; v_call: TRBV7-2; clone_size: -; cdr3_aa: CASSLVIATGWGRNTIYF; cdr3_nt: TGTGCCAGCAGCTTAGTCATTGCGACAGGATGGGGGAGAAACACCATATATTTT
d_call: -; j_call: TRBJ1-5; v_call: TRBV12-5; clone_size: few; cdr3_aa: CASGLYLNQPQHF; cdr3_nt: TGTGCTAGTGGTCTATATTTGAATCAGCCCCAGCATTTT
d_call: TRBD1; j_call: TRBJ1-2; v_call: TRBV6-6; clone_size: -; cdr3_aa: CASSPDRGGGYTF; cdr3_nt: TGTGCCAGCAGTCCCGACAGGGGAGGCGGCTACACCTTC
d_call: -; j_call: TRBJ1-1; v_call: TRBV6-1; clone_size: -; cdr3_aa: CASTRNRGSEAFF; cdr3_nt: TGTGCCAGCACACGAAATAGGGGTTCCGAAGCTTTCTTT
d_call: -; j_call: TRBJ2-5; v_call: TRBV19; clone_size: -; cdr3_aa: CASSIDRQETQYF; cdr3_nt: TGTGCCAGTAGTATAGACCGTCAAGAGACCCAGTACTTC
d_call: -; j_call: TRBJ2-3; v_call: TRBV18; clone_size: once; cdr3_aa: CASSQTGFGRSDTQYF; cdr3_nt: TGTGCCAGCTCACAAACAGGGTTTGGTAGGTCAGATACGCAGTATTTT
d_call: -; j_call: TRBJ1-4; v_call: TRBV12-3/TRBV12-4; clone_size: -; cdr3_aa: CASSETGVEKLFF; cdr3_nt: TGTGCCAGCAGTGAGACGGGGGTGGAAAAACTGTTTTTT
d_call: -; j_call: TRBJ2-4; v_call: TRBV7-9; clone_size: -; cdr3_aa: CASGLGGAAKNIQYF; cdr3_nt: TGTGCCAGCGGGCTAGGGGGGGCTGCCAAAAACATTCAGTACTTC
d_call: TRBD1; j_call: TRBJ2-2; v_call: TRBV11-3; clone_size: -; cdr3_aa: CASSTRTGGTGELFF; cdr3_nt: TGTGCCAGCAGCACCCGGACAGGGGGAACCGGGGAGCTGTTTTTT
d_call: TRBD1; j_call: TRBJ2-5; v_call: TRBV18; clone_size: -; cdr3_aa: CASSQDRGETQYF; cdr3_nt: TGTGCCAGCTCACAGGACAGGGGGGAGACCCAGTACTTC
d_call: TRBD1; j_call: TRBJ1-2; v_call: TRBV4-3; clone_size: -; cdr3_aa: CASSYNKGQGYGYTF; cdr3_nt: TGCGCCAGCAGCTACAACAAAGGACAGGGCTATGGCTACACCTTC
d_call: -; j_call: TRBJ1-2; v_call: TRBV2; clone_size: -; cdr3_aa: CASTFTLLSGYTF; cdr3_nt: TGTGCCAGCACGTTCACTCTTCTATCGGGCTACACCTTC
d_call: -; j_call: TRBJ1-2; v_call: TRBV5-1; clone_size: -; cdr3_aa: CASNPSGERGYTF; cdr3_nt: TGCGCCAGCAACCCCTCAGGGGAGCGTGGCTACACCTTC
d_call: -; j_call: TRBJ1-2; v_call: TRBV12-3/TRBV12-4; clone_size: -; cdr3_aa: CASNVMVTGGYTF; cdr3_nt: TGTGCCAGCAACGTAATGGTAACGGGTGGCTACACCTTC
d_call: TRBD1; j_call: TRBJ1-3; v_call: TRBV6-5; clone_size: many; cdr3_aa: CASGQGGLSGNTIYF; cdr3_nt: TGTGCCAGCGGACAGGGCGGACTCTCTGGAAACACCATATATTTT
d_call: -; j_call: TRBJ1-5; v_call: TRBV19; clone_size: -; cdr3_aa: CASSKQGPYSNQPQHF; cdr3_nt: TGTGCCAGTAGTAAACAGGGACCTTATAGCAATCAGCCCCAGCATTTT
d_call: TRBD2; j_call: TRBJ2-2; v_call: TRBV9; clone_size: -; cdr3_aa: CASSVGLAGQNTNTGELFF; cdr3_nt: TGTGCCAGCAGCGTAGGACTAGCGGGGCAGAATACGAACACCGGGGAGCTGTTTTTT
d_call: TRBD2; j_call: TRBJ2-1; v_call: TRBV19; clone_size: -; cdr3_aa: CASSRTSGDYNEQFF; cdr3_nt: TGTGCCAGTAGTAGGACTAGCGGGGATTACAATGAGCAGTTCTTC
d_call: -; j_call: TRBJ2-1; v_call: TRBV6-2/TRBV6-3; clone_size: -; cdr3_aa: CASSYSGAGNNEQFF; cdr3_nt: TGTGCCAGCAGTTACTCGGGTGCAGGGAATAATGAGCAGTTCTTC